Included here is one T cell receptor beta chain sequence, with context. What it binds is unknown. This entry belongs to a study of T cell repertoires in cytomegalovirus infection. Study-wide context: Both CMV infection and a matching HLA type were indicated by public TCR beta signatures. The study's findings and limits: CMV-specific HLA-C-restricted TCR beta clonotypes dominated the ex vivo response.

CDR1 MNHNY and CDR2 SVGAGI come from the germline V gene (reference sequence). Trimming removed 2 bases at V and 0 bases at J, with 19 bases between. This CDR3 region has 18 residues. TCRdb analysed the reads with MiXCR anew, one entry per CDR3 protein. Of about 7,500 distinct CDR3 sequences in the sample, 55% are singletons; the top ten hold approximately 70%. This clonotype was sampled from a human donor in good health (CMV status not recorded). Some clones in this sample may be carry-over from other donors' samples. Sequenced sample: PBMCs, sequenced either directly or after in vitro stimulation (not recorded which). The gene calls are TRBV6-6 and TRBJ1-1, with D uncertain. CDR3 DNA: TGTGCCAGCAGTTACGGTCTCGGACGGATCAGAATGAACACTGAAGCTTTCTTT. It is translated as CASSYGLGRIRMNTEAFF.